This TCR beta chain was identified during a study of T cell responses to AZD1222 COVID-19 vaccine. The study pooled second doses at about 4 or about 12 weeks. This CDR3 has 14 amino acids. Trimming left V 0 bases short and J 4 bases short, with 9 bases between. Germline CDR1 SGHTA, CDR2 FQGNSA. TCRdb's copy holds only in-frame clones and misses some; the assay was immunoSEQ multiplex PCR. Here the sample spans tens of thousands of clones, 86% being singletons. The gene calls are TRBV7-2 and TRBJ1-1, with D tentatively TRBD1 (5 bases). The input for sequencing was peripheral blood, taken 28 days after the second AZD1222 dose. The sequence derives from an adult who received the AZD1222 COVID-19 vaccine. CDR3 sequence (DNA): TGTGCCAGCAGCTTAGCGTCGACAGTCACTGAAGCTTTCTTT. Its translation: CASSLASTVTEAFF.